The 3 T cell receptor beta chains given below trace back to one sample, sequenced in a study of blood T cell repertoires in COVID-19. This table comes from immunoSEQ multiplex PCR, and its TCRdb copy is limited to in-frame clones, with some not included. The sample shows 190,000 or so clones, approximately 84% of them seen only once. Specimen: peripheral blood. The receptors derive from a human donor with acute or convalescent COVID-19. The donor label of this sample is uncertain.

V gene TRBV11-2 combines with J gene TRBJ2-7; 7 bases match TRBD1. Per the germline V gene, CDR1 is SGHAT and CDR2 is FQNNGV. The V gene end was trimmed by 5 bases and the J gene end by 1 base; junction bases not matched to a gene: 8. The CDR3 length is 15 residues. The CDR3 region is CASSAPTGTSYEQYF. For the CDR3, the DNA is TGTGCCAGCAGCGCTCCGACAGGGACGTCCTACGAGCAGTACTTC.

As DNA, the CDR3 is TGTGCCTGGAGTGTAGGAGCGGGAGAAGGGGATGAGCAGTTCTTC. Translating it yields CAWSVGAGEGDEQFF. The V call is TRBV30, the J call TRBJ2-1, with 8 positions matching TRBD2. Per germline, CDR1 GTSNPN and CDR2 SVGIG (reference sequence). This CDR3 contains 15 residues. V dropped 0 bases and J dropped 8; count of bases not matched to a gene: 9.

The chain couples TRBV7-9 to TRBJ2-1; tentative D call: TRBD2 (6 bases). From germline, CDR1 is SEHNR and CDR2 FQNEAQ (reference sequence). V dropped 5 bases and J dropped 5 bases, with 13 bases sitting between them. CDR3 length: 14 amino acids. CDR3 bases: TGTGCCAGCAGCAAAGGCGGGACCGACAATGAGCAGTTCTTC. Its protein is CASSKGGTDNEQFF.